This TCR beta chain was sequenced for a study of blood T cell repertoires in COVID-19. Study summary: PBMCs, B-cell-depleted T cells, or T cells provided the cDNA or gDNA that made up the material.

This clone appeared a single time. CDR1 is SEHNR and CDR2 is FQNEAQ in the germline V gene (reference sequence). The CDR3 has 16 amino acids. J gave up 3 bases and V 5 bases, and 8 bases lay outside the gene matches. Assay: immunoSEQ multiplex PCR; the TCRdb copy retains only in-frame clones and omits some. This table has fewer than 350,000 clones, around 88% appearing once. Material for sequencing was peripheral blood. The origin of this receptor is a woman in her thirties with COVID-19, enrolled during active disease. The rearrangement links TRBV7-9 to TRBJ2-3; 10 nucleotides match TRBD2. In DNA form, the CDR3 reads TGTGCCAGCAGCCTAACCGGACTAGCGGTTACAGATACGCAGTATTTT. It is translated as CASSLTGLAVTDTQYF. The full variable domain, completed using reference TRBV7-9 and TRBJ2-3, is DTGVSQNPRHKITKRGQNVTFRCDPISEHNRLYWYRQTLGQGPEFLTYFQNEAQLEKSRLLSDRFSAERPKGSFSTLEIQRTEQGDSAMYLCASSLTGLAVTDTQYFGPGTRLTVL.